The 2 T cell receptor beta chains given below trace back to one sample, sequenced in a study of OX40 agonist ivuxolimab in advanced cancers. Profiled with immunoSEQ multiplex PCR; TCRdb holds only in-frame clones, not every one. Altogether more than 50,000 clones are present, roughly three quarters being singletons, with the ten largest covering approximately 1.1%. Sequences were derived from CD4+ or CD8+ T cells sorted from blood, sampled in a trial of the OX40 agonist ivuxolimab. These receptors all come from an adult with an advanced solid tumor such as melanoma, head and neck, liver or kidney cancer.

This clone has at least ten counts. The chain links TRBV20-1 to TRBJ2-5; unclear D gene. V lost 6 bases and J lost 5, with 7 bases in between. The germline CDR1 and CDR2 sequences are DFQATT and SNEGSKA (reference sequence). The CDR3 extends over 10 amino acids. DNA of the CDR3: TGCAGTGCCTCCGTGGAGACCCAGTACTTC. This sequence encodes CSASVETQYF.

The CDR3 nucleotides are TGTGCCAGTAGTTTTCAGGGGGCTCAGCCCCAGCATTTT. Its translation: CASSFQGAQPQHF. The chain employs TRBV19 and TRBJ1-5; 8 bases are shared with TRBD1. V trimming: 5 bases; J trimming: 6 bases; junction bases outside the gene matches: 3. From germline, CDR1 is LNHDA and CDR2 SQIVND (reference sequence). The CDR3 is 13 amino acids.